This T cell receptor (beta chain) was identified in a study of blood T cell repertoires in COVID-19. For the study at large: Specimens from acute and convalescent COVID-19 originated in the United States, Italy and Spain. T cells, B-cell-depleted T cells, or PBMCs provided the cDNA or gDNA that served as material.

This CDR3 has 17 residues. Sequenced by immunoSEQ multiplex PCR; TCRdb stores in-frame clones only, minus some. The sample gives roughly 330,000 clones, around 90% of which show up once; around 6% is in the top ten. Input material: peripheral blood. The source is a young man who had recovered from COVID-19. The chain links TRBV12-2 to TRBJ2-1; the D call of TRBD2 is as the table states it, not checked on the DNA. TRBV12-2 is a recognized pseudogene. Written as DNA, the CDR3 is TGTGCAAGTCGCCTCCCCCAGGAAGCGGGAGAGTACAATGAGCAGTTCTTC. Translated: CASRLPQEAGEYNEQFF.